This paragraph covers one TCR beta chain sequence. The source of the sample is a study of identical twins. This CDR3 is built from 15 residues. V shed 2 bases, J shed 10 bases, and the junction held 6 bases outside the gene matches. CDR1 and CDR2 from the germline V gene are SGHRS and YFSETQ. TCRdb called the 5' RACE reads again in MiXCR, with one record for every CDR3 protein. The profile shows some 1,700,000 distinct CDR3 sequences, less than 40% of them singletons. The sequenced sample was cord blood. The gene calls are TRBV5-1 and TRBJ1-6; 10 nucleotides agree with TRBD1. The receptor was isolated from a newborn girl in good health. The CDR3 nucleotides are TGCGCCAGCAGCTTTAGGACAGGGGGGGAGTCACCCCTCCACTTT. Translation: CASSFRTGGESPLHF.